This T cell receptor beta chain was recovered during a study of spatial heterogeneity in lung cancer. Across the study: The donor population consisted of approximately 70 patients with untreated, early-stage non-small cell lung cancer. Median follow-up for sequenced PBMC samples was around two years after resection, when such samples existed. There were consistently more beta-chain sequences detected than alpha-chain sequences.

Time point meaning: blood at routine non-recurrence follow-up after resection. Frozen PBMC, nontumor lung or tumor provided whole RNA, which was sequenced unsorted. This CDR3 has 15 amino acids. Trimming stripped 7 bases from V and 1 base from J, with 11 bases between. On each TCR cDNA molecule, a unique molecular identifier was present. TCRdb re-derived calls from the 5' RACE reads in MiXCR, one entry per CDR3 protein. The data contain around 110,000 distinct CDR3 sequences, approximately 12% of them singletons. This clonotype was counted only a few times. The V and J genes are TRBV12-3 or TRBV12-4 and TRBJ2-6; no firm D call. The source was PBMCs, collected at follow-up. The clonotype was recovered from a male donor with early-stage non-small cell lung cancer. CDR3 DNA: TGTGCCAGCACCATGGCCCCTTCTGGGGCCAACGTCCTGACTTTC. It is translated as CASTMAPSGANVLTF.